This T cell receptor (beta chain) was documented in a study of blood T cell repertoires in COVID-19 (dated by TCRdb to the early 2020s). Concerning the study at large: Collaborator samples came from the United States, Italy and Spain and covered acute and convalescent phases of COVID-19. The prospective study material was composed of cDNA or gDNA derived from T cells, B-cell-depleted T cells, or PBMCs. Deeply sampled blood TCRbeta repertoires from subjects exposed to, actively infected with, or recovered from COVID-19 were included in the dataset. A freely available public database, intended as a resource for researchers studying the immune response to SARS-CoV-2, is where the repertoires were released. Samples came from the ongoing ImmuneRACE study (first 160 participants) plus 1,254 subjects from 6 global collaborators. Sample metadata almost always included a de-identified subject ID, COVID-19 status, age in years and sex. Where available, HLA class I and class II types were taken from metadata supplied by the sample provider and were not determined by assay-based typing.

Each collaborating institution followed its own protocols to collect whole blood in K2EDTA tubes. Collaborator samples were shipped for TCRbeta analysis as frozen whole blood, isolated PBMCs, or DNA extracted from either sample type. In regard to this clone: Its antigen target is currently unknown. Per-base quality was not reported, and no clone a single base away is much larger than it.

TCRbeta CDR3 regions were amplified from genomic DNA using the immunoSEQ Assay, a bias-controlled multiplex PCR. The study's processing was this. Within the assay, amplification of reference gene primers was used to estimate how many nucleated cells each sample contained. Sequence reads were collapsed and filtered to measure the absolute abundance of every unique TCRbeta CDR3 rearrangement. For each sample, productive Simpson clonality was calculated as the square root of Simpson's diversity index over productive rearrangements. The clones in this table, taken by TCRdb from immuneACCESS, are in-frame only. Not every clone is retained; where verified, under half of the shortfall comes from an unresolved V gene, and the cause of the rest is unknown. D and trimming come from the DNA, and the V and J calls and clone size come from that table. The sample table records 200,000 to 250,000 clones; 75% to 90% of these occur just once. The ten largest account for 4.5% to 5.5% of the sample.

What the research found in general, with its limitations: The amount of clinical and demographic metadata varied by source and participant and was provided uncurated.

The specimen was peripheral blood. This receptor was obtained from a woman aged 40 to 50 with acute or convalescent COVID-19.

Here is the DNA: TGCAGCACAGACAGCGCCCTTGGCTACACCTTC. Its protein is CSTDSALGYTF. This sequence uses TRBV29-1 and TRBJ1-2, and possibly TRBD1, on 5 matching bases. CDR1 is given as SQVTM and CDR2 as ANQGSEA, both from the germline V gene. Spanning cysteine to phenylalanine, the CDR3 consists of 11 amino acids. The CDR3 DNA has 33 bases and is translated from base 1. The V end loses 8 bases and the J end loses 7 bases, and a stretch of 14 bases separates them.